This T cell receptor (beta chain) was captured by sequencing in a study of cytomegalovirus exposure and HLA in healthy donors. The CDR3 length is 14 residues. Trimming took off 0 bases at V and 7 bases at J, with 12 bases between the two ends. Germline CDR1 is PRHDT and CDR2 is FYEKMQ (reference sequence). The PCR had 60 Vbeta and 13 Jbeta primers. Clones were read by immunoSEQ multiplex PCR, and TCRdb kept only the in-frame ones, dropping some. The sample lists roughly 240,000 clones; over 75% were seen once. This clone was recorded only once. Sequenced sample: PBMCs. This sequence joins TRBV13 and TRBJ2-5; no clear D gene. The origin of this receptor is a boy between 10 and 17 years old in good health and CMV-seronegative. The CDR3 region is CASSLGAGSWTQYF. CDR3 in DNA: TGTGCCAGCAGCTTAGGGGCCGGGTCATGGACCCAGTACTTC. Complete variable domain (other parts from reference TRBV13 and TRBJ2-5): AAGVIQSPRHLIKEKRETATLKCYPIPRHDTVYWYQQGPGQDPQFLISFYEKMQSDKGSIPDRFSAQQFSDYHSELNMSSLELGDSALYFCASSLGAGSWTQYFGPGTRLLVL.